The source of this TCR beta chain is a study of cytomegalovirus exposure and HLA in healthy donors. Findings and limits, study-wide: Upon later analysis, TCR association rates were observed to vary by HLA locus, being highest for DRB1 and lowest for HLA-C. Some 150 TCR beta chains were listed as cytomegalovirus-associated.

With regard to this clone: Its antigen remains unknown.

The PCR ran on 60 Vbeta and 13 Jbeta primers. Data came from immunoSEQ multiplex PCR; TCRdb stores just in-frame clones and leaves some out. The table lists fewer than 200,000 clones, around 78% of them singletons, with less than 15% in the top ten. This CDR3 is built from 15 residues. J gave up 2 bases and V 5 bases, and 3 bases lay outside the gene matches. CDR1 SGHNT and CDR2 YENEEA come from the germline V gene. This chain connects TRBV11-3 to TRBJ2-5, with 12 bases identical to TRBD2. The TCR originated in a woman under 40 in good health and CMV-seropositive. The sample was PBMCs. The CDR3 loop is CASSQTSGRQETQYF. The CDR3 DNA is TGTGCCAGCAGCCAGACTAGCGGGAGACAAGAGACCCAGTACTTC.